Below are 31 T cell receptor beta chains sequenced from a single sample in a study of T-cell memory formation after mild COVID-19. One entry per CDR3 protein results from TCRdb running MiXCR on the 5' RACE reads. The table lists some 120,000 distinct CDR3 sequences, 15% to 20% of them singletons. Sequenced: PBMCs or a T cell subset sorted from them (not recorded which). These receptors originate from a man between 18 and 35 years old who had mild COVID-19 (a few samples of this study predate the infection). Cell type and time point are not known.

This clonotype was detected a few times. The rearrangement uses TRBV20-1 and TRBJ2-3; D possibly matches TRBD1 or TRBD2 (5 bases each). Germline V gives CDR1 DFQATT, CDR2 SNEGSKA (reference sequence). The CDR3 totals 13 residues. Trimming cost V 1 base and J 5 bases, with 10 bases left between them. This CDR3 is CSARVPGRDTQYF. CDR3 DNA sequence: TGCAGTGCTAGAGTCCCAGGGAGAGATACGCAGTATTTT.

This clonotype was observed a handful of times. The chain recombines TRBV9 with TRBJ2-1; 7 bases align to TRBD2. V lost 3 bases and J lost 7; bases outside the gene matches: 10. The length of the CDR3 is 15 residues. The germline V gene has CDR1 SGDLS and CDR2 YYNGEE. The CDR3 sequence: CASSASGGNGNEQFF. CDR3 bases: TGTGCCAGCAGCGCGTCGGGGGGAAATGGAAATGAGCAGTTCTTC.

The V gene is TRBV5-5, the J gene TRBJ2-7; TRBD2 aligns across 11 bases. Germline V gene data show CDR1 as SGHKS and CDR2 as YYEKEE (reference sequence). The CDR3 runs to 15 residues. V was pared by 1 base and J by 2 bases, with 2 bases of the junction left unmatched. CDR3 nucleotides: TGTGCCAGCAGCTTGATAGCGGGGGGGACCTACGAGCAGTACGTC. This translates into CASSLIAGGTYEQYV.

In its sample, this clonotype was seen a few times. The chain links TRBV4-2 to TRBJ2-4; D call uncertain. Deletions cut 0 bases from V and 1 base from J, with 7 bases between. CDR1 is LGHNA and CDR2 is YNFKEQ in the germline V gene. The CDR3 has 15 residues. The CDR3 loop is CASSQESTAKNIQYF. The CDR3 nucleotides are TGTGCCAGCAGCCAAGAGTCAACGGCCAAAAACATTCAGTACTTC.

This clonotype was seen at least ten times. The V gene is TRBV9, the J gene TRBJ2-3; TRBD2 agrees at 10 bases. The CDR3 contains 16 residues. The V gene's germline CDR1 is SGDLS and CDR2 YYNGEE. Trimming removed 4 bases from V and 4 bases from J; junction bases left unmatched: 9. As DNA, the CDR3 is TGTGCCAGCAGCTTATGGCCAAGCGGGGGGGCAGATACGCAGTATTTT. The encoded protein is CASSLWPSGGADTQYF. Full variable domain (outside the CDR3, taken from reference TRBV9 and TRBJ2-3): DSGVTQTPKHLITATGQRVTLRCSPRSGDLSVYWYQQSLDQGLQFLIQYYNGEERAKGNILERFSAQQFPDLHSELNLSSLELGDSALYFCASSLWPSGGADTQYFGPGTRLTVL.

CDR3 nucleotides: TGTGCCAGCAGGGAAGGACAGGGAGCCTACGAGCAGTACTTC. Translating gives CASREGQGAYEQYF. The V call is TRBV12-3 or TRBV12-4, the J call TRBJ2-7, with 8 bases fitting TRBD1. CDR3 length: 14 residues. Unmatched junction bases numbered 6, after V lost 6 bases and J lost 2 bases.

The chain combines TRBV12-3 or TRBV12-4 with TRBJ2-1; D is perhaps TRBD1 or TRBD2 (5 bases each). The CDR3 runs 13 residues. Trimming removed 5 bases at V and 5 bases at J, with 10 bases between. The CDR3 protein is CASSARGHNEQFF. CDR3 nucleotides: TGTGCCAGCAGTGCCCGGGGCCACAATGAGCAGTTCTTC.

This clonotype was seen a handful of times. The CDR3 spells CASRFGRGGTALETQYF. The CDR3, as DNA: TGTGCTAGTCGGTTCGGGCGCGGGGGAACCGCTTTGGAGACCCAGTACTTC. The rearrangement links TRBV12-5 to TRBJ2-5; 7 bases line up with TRBD2. The germline V gene has CDR1 LGHNT and CDR2 FRNRAP. V dropped 8 bases and J dropped 5; count of bases not matched to a gene: 20. The CDR3 loop spans 17 amino acids.

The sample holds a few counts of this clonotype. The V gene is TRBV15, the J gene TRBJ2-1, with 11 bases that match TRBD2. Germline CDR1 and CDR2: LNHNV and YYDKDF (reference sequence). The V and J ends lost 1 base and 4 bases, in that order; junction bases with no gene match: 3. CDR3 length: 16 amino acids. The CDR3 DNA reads TGTGCCACCAGCAGAGGTGGGACTAGCGGATACAATGAGCAGTTCTTC. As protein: CATSRGGTSGYNEQFF.

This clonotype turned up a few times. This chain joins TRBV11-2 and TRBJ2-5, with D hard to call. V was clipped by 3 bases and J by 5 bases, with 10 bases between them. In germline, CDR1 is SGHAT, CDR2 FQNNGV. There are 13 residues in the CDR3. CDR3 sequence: CASSLSPAETQYF. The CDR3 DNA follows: TGTGCCAGCAGCTTGAGTCCAGCGGAGACCCAGTACTTC.

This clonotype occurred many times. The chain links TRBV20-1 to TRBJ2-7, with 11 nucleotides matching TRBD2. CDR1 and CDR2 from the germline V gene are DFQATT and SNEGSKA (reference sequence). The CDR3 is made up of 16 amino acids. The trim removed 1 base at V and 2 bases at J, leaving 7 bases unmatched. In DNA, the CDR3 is TGCAGTGCTAGAGGACAGGGACTAGCGGTGGCCTACGAGCAGTACGTC. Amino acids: CSARGQGLAVAYEQYV.

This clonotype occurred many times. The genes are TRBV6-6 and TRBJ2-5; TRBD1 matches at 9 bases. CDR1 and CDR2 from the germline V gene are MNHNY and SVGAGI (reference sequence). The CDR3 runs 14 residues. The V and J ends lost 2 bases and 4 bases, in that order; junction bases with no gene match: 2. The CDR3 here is CASSYPGQGETQYF. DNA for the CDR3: TGTGCCAGCAGTTACCCGGGACAGGGAGAGACCCAGTACTTC.

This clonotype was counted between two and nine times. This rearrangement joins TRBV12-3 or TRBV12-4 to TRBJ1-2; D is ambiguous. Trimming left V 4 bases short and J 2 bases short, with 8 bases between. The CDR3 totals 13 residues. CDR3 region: CASSYRINYGYTF. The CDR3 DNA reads TGTGCCAGCAGTTACAGAATAAACTATGGCTACACCTTC.

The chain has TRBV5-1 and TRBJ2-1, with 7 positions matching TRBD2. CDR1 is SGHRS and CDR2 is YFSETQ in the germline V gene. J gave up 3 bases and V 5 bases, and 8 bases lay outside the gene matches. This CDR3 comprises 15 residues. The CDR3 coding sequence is TGCGCCAGCAGGGCCGGGGACTACCTCTACAATGAGCAGTTCTTC. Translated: CASRAGDYLYNEQFF. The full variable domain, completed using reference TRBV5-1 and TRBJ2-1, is KAGVTQTPRYLIKTRGQQVTLSCSPISGHRSVSWYQQTPGQGLQFLFEYFSETQRNKGNFPGRFSGRQFSNSRSEMNVSTLELGDSALYLCASRAGDYLYNEQFFGPGTRLTVL.

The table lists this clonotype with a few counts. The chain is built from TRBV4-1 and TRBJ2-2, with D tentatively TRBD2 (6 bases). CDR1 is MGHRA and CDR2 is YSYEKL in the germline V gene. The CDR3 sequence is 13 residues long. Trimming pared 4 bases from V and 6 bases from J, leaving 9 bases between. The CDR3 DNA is TGCGCCAGCAGCCTAAGCGGGTCCGGGGAGCTGTTTTTT. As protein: CASSLSGSGELFF.

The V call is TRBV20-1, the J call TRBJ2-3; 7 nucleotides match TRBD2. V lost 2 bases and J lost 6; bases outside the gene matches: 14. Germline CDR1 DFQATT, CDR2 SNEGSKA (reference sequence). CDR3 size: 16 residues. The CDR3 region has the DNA TGCAGTGCTAGAAATCCAGGAGCGGGACCTCAGGATACGCAGTATTTT. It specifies CSARNPGAGPQDTQYF.

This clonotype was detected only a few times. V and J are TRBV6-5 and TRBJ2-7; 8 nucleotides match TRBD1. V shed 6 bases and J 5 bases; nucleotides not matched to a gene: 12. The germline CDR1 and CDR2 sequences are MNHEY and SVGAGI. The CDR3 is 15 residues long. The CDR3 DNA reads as TGTGCCAGCAGCCGACAGGGGCCTGTACTTGACGAGCAGTACGTC. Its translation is CASSRQGPVLDEQYV.

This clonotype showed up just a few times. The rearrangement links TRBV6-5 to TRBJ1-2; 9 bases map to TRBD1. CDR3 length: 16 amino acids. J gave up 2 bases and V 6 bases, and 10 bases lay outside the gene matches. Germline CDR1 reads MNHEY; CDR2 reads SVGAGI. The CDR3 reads CASRDWGTGTNYGYTF. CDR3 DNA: TGTGCCAGCAGAGACTGGGGGACAGGGACAAACTATGGCTACACCTTC.

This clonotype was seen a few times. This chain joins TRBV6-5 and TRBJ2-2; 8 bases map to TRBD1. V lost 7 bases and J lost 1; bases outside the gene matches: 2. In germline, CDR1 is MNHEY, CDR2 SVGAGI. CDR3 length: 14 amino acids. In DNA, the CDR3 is TGTGCCAGCATAGGACAGGGGAACACCGGGGAGCTGTTTTTT. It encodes CASIGQGNTGELFF.

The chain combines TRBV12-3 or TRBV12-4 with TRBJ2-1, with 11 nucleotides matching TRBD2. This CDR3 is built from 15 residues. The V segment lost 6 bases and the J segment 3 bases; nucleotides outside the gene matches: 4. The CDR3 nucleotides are TGTGCCAGCAGCCGAACTAGCGGGGGCTACAATGAGCAGTTCTTC. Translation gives CASSRTSGGYNEQFF.

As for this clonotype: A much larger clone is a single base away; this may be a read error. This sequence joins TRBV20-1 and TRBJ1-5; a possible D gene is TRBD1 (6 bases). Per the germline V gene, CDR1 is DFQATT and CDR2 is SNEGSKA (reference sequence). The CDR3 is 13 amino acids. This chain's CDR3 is CCANTGSGQPQHF. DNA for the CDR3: TGCTGTGCCAATACAGGGAGTGGGCAGCCCCAGCATTTT.

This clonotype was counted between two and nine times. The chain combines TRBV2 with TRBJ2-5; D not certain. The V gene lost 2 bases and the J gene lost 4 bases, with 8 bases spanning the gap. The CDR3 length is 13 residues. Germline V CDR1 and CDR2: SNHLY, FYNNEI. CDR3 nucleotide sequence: TGTGCCAGCAGTGAAAGTCAGCGAGAGACCCAGTACTTC. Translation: CASSESQRETQYF.

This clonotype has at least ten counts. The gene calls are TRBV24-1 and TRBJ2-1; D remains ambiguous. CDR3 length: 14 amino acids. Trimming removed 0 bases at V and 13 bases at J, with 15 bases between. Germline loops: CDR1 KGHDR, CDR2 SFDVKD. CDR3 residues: CATSDLQLGETQFF. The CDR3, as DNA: TGTGCCACCAGTGATTTGCAGCTGGGTGAGACCCAGTTCTTC.

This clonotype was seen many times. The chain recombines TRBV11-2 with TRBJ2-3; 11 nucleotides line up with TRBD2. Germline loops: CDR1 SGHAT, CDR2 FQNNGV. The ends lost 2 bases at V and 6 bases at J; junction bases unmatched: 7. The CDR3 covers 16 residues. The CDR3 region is CASSLRWTSGRDTQYF. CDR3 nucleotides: TGTGCCAGCAGCTTAAGGTGGACTAGCGGGCGGGATACGCAGTATTTT.

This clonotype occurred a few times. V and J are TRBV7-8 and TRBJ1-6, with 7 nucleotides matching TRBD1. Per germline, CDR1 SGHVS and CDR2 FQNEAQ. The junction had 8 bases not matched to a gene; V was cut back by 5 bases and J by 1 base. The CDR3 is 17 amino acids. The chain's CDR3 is CASSPRTGGSYNSPLHF. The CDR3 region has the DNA TGTGCCAGCAGCCCGCGGACAGGAGGATCCTATAATTCACCCCTCCACTTT.

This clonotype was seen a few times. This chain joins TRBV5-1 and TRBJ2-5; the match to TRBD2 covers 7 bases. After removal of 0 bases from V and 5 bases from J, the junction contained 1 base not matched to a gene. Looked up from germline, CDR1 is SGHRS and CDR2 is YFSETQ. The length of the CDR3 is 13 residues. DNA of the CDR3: TGCGCCAGCAGCTTGGAGGGAGGGGAGACCCAGTACTTC. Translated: CASSLEGGETQYF.

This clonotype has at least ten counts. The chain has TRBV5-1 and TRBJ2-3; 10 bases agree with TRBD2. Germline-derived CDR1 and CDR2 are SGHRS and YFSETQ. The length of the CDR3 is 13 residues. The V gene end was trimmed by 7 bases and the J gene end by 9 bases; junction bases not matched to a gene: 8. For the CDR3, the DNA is TGCGCCAGCGGAACTAGCGGGGATGTCACGCAGTATTTT. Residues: CASGTSGDVTQYF.

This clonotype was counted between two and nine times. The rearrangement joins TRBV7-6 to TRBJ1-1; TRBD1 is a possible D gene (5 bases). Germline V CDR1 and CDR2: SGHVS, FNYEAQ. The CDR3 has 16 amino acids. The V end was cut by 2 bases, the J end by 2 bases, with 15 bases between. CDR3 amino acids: CASSLLPQGANTEAFF. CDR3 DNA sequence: TGTGCCAGCAGCTTACTCCCCCAGGGTGCAAACACTGAAGCTTTCTTT.

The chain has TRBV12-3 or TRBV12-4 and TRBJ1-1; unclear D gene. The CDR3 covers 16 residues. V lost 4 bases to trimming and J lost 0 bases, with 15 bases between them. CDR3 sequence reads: CASSWYPLDMNTEAFF. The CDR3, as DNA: TGTGCCAGCAGTTGGTACCCATTAGACATGAACACTGAAGCTTTCTTT.

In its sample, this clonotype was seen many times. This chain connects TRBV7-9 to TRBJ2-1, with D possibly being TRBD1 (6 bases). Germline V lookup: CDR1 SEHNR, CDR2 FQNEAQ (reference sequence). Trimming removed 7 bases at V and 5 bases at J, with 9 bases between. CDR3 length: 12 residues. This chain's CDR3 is CASTWDNNEQFF. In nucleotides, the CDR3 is TGTGCCAGCACCTGGGACAACAATGAGCAGTTCTTC.

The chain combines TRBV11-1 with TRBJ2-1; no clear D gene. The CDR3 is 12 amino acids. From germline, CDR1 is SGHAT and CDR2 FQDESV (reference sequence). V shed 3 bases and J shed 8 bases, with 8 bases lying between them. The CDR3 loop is CASSLDPDEQFF. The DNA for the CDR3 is TGTGCCAGCAGCTTGGACCCGGATGAGCAGTTCTTC.